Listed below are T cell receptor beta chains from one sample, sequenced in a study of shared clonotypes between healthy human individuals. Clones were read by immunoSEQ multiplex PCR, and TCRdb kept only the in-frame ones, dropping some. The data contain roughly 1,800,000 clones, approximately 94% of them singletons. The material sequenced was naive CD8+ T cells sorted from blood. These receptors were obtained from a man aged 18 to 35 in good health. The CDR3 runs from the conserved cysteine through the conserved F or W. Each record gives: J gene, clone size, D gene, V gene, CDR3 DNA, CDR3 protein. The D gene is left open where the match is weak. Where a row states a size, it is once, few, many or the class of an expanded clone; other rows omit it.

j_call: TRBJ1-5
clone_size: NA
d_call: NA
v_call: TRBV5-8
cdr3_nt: TGTGCCAGCAGCTTTGGGCCGGGGAGCAATCAGCCCCAGCATTTT
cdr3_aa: CASSFGPGSNQPQHF

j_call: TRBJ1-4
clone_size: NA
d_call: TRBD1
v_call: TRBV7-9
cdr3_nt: TGTGCCAGCAGCCGATGGACAGGGGGGGCTAATGAAAAACTGTTTTTT
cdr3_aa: CASSRWTGGANEKLFF

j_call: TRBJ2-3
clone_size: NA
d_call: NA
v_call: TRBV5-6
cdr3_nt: TGTGCCAGCAGCTGGGGTGCAGATACGCAGTATTTT
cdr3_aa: CASSWGADTQYF

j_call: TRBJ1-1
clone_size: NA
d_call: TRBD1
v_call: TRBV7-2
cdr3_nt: TGTGCCAGCAGCTCCCTACAGGGGTTCACTGAAGCTTTCTTT
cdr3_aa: CASSSLQGFTEAFF

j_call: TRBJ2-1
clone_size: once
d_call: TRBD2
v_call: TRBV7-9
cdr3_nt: TGTGCCAGCAGCTTCGGGGGGGCCAATGAGCAGTTCTTC
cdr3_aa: CASSFGGANEQFF

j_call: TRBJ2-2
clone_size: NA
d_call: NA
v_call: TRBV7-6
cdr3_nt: TGTGCCAGCAGCTGGGGGGACACCGGGGAGCTGTTTTTT
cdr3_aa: CASSWGDTGELFF

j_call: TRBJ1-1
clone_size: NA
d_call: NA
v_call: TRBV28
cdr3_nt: TGTGCCAGCAGTCCGATCCTCACCGCGGGAAACACTGAAGCTTTCTTT
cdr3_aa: CASSPILTAGNTEAFF

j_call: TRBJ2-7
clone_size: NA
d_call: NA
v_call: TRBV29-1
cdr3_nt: TGCAGCGTTCCTAGGTCGGGGGGCGCCCCCTACGAGCAGTACTTC
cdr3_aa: CSVPRSGGAPYEQYF

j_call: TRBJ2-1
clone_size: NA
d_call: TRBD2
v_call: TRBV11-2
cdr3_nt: TGTGCCAGCAGCTTAGATCCAGCGGGAGGTTGGAATGAGCAGTTCTTC
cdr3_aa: CASSLDPAGGWNEQFF

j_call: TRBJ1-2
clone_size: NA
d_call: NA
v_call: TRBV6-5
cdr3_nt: TGCGCCTCGGGGGTGAGAGGATATGGCTACACCTTC
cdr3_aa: CASGVRGYGYTF

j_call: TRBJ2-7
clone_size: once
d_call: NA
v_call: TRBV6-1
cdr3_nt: TGTGCCAGCAGGGGGAACGAGCAGTACTTC
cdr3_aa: CASRGNEQYF

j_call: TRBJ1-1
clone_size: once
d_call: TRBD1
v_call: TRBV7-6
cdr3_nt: TGTGCCAGCAGCTTAGATTCGGCTTCTGCGACAGGGTTGGGCACTGAAGCTTTCTTT
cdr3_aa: CASSLDSASATGLGTEAFF

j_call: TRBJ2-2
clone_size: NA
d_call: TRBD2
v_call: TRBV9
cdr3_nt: TGTGCCAGCTCCGAGCGGGGGGACACCGGGGAGCTGTTTTTT
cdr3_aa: CASSERGDTGELFF

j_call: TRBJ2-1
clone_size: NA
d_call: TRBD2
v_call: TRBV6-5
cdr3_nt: TGTGCCACTGGGACTAGCCCTAACAATGAGCAGTTCTTC
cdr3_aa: CATGTSPNNEQFF

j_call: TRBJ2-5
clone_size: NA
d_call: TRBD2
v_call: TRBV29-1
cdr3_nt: TGCAGCGTTGACGGCTACTCGGGGGGGATCAAAGAGACCCAGTACTTC
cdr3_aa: CSVDGYSGGIKETQYF

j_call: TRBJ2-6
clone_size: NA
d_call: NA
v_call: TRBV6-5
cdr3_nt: TGTGCCAGCAGTACCATCCCATCTGGGGCCAACGTCCTGACTTTC
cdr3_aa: CASSTIPSGANVLTF

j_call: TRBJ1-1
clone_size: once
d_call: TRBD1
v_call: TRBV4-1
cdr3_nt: TGCGCCAGCAGCCACGACAGGGGGGTGAACACTGAAGCTTTCTTT
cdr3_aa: CASSHDRGVNTEAFF

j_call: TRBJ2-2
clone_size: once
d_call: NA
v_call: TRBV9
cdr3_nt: TGTGCCAGCAGCCAAACTAGCCCAGGGGCCGGGGAGCTGTTTTTT
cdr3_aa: CASSQTSPGAGELFF

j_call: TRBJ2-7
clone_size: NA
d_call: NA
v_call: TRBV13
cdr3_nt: TGTGCCAGCAGCTTAGGTGCCTACGAGCAGTACTTC
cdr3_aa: CASSLGAYEQYF

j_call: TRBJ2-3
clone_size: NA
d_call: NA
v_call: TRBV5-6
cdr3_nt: TGTGCCAGCAGCTTGGGACAGGTCCCAGATACGCAGTATTTT
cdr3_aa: CASSLGQVPDTQYF

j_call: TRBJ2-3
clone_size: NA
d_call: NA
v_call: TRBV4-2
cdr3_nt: TGTGCCAGCAGCCAAGGATCGGAAGGGGGGGGAGATACGCAGTATTTT
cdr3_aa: CASSQGSEGGGDTQYF

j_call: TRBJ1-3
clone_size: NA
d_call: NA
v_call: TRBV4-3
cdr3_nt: TGCGCCAGCAGCCAAGATAGCCAGGGACGGGGAAACACCATATATTTT
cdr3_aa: CASSQDSQGRGNTIYF

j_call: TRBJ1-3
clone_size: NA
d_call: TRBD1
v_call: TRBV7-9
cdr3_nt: TGTGCCAGCAGCCCGCGACAGGGGGGTTCAGGAAACACCATATATTTT
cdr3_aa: CASSPRQGGSGNTIYF

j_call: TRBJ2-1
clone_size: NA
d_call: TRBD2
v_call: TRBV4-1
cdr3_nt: TGCGCCAGCAGCCAAGAGGGACTAGGGGCCTACAATGAGCAGTTCTTC
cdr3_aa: CASSQEGLGAYNEQFF

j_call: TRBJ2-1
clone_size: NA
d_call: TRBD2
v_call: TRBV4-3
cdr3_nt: TGCGCCAGCAGCCAAGATGGGGGGACTAGCGGCAATGAGCAGTTCTTC
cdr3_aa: CASSQDGGTSGNEQFF

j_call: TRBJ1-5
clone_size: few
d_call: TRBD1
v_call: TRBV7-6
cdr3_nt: TGTGCCAGCAGCTACGGACAGGAGGTAGAAGATCAGCCCCAGCATTTT
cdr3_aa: CASSYGQEVEDQPQHF

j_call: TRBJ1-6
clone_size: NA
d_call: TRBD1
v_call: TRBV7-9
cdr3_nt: TGTGCCAGCAGCTTCGAGACAGGGAGTAAATATTCACCCCTCCACTTT
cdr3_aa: CASSFETGSKYSPLHF

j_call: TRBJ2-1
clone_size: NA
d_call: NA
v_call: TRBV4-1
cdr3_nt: TGCGCCAGCAGCGACCGGGACAACTCCTACAATGAGCAGTTCTTC
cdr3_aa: CASSDRDNSYNEQFF

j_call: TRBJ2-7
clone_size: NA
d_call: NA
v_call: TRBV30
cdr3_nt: TGTGCCTGGAGTGGCAGAACCTACGAGCAGTACTTC
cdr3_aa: CAWSGRTYEQYF

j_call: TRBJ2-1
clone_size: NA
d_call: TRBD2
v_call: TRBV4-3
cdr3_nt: TGCGCCAGCAGCCAAGAAGTTAGCGGGACCTACCACAATGAGCAGTTCTTC
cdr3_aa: CASSQEVSGTYHNEQFF

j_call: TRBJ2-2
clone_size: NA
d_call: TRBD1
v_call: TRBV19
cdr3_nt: TGTGCCAGTAGTCAGACAGGGGCCGGGGAGCTGTTTTTT
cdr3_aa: CASSQTGAGELFF

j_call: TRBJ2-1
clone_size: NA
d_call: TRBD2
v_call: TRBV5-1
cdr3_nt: TGCGCCAGCAGCCTAGGACTAGCGGAATACAATGAGCAGTTCTTC
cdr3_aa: CASSLGLAEYNEQFF

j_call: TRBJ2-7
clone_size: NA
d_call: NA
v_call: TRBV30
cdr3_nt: TGTGCCTGGAGCCCGAGGGAGGGGGACGAGCAGTACTTC
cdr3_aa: CAWSPREGDEQYF

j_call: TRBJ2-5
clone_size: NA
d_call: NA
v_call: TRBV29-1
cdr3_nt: TGCAGCGTTGAAAAAGGGTCGGGAGAGACCCAGTACTTC
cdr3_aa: CSVEKGSGETQYF

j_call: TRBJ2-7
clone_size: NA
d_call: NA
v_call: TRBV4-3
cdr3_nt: TGCGCCAGCAGCCCCTGGCAGGGCTACGAGCAGTACTTC
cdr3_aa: CASSPWQGYEQYF

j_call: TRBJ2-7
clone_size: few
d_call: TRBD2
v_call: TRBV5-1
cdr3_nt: TGCGCCAGCAGCTTGACTAGCGGGGGGGCCTACGAGCAGTACTTC
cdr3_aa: CASSLTSGGAYEQYF

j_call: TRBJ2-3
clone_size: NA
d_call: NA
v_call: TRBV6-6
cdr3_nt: TGTGCCAGCAGCCCGCAAGGAGGTCACACAGATACGCAGTATTTT
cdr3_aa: CASSPQGGHTDTQYF

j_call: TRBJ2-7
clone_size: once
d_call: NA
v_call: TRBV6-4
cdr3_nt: TGTGCCAGTCCAGATGGGCCTCCCCACGAGCAGTACTTC
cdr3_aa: CASPDGPPHEQYF

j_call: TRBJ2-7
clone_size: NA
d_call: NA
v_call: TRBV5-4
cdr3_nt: TGTGCCAGCAGCTCTGACTCAATCGCCGGGCCCGAGCAGTACTTC
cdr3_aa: CASSSDSIAGPEQYF

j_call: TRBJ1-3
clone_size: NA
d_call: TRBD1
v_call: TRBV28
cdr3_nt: TGTGCCAGCAGTACCGACAGGGGGTCTGGAAACACCATATATTTT
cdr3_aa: CASSTDRGSGNTIYF